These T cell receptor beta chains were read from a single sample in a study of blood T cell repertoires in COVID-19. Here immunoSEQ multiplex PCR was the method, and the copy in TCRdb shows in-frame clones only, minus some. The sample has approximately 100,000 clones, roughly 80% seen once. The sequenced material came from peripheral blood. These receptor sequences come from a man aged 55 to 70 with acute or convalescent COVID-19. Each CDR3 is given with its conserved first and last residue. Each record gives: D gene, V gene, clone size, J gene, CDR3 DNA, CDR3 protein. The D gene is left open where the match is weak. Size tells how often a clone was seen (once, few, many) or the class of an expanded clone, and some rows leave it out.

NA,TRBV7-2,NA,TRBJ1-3,TGTGCCAGCAGCGCTGGGGGAGGGGCTGGAAACACCATATATTTT,CASSAGGGAGNTIYF
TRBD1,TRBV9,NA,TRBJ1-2,TGTGCCAGCAGCGCAACAGGGGGCGACTATGGCTACACCTTC,CASSATGGDYGYTF
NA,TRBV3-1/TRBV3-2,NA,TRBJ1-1,TGTGCCAGCCGGGGGGCCGGGGCGAACACTGAAGCTTTCTTT,CASRGAGANTEAFF
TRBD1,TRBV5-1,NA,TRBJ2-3,TGCGCCAGCAGCTTGGCCGGGACAGGGGATTCCGATACGCAGTATTTT,CASSLAGTGDSDTQYF
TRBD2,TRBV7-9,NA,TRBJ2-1,TGTGCCAGCAGCTTACCTAGCGGGGGGGCCCATGAGCAGTTCTTC,CASSLPSGGAHEQFF
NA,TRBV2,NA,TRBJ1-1,TGTGCCAGCAGTGAAGTCGCCAGGACAAACACTGAAGCTTTCTTT,CASSEVARTNTEAFF
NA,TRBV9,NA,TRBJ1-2,TGTGCCAGCAATGTGGGGGGATCAGGTTATGGCTACACCTTC,CASNVGGSGYGYTF
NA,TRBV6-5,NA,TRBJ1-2,TGTGCCAGCAGCCCAGGGGACGCGGTCTATGGCTACACCTTC,CASSPGDAVYGYTF
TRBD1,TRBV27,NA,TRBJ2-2,TGTGCCAGCAGTTGCATCGCCGTCCCGGACAGGGAAAAGACCGGGGAGCTGTTTTTT,CASSCIAVPDREKTGELFF
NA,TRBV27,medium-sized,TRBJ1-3,TGTGCCAGCAGTTTTTGGACAGCTGGAAACACCATATATTTT,CASSFWTAGNTIYF
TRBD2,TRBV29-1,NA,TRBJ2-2,TGCAGCGTTGAACGACTAGCGGGGGGGCTTAACACCGGGGAGCTGTTTTTT,CSVERLAGGLNTGELFF
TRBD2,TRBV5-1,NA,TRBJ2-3,TGCGCCAGCAGCTGGGCACTAGCGGGGGAAGGGGGAGATACGCAGTATTTT,CASSWALAGEGGDTQYF
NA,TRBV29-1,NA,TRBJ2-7,TGCAGCGTTGGCGACAGGAGCTCCTACGAGCAGTACTTC,CSVGDRSSYEQYF
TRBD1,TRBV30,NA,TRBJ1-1,TGTGCTCGGGGGACAGGGGGAACTGAAGCTTTCTTT,CARGTGGTEAFF
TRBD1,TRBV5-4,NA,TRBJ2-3,TGTGCCAGCAGCCCCCGGGACAGGGGATCAGATACGCAGTATTTT,CASSPRDRGSDTQYF
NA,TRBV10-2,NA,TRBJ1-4,TGCGCCAGCAAGGAGGCGGCAACTAATGAAAAACTGTTTTTT,CASKEAATNEKLFF
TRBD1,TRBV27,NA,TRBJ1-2,TGTGCCAGCAGTTTACAGTCGGGACAGGAGTATGGCTACACCTTC,CASSLQSGQEYGYTF
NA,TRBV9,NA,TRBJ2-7,TGTGCCAGCAGCGTTGACGGTCTTAGCGCCTACGAGCAGTACTTC,CASSVDGLSAYEQYF
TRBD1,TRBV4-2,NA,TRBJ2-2,TGTGCCAGCAGCCAAGATCGGAACAGGGGGCAATCCGGGGAGCTGTTTTTT,CASSQDRNRGQSGELFF
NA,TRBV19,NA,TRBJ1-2,TGTGCCAGCAAGACAGGAAACTATGGCTACACCTTC,CASKTGNYGYTF
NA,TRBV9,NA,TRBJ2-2,TGTGCCAGCAGCGGGGGGGTTTTCACCGGGGAGCTGTTTTTT,CASSGGVFTGELFF
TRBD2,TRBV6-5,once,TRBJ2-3,TGTGCCAGCTCCCTACCGCGGGGGGAAGCAGATACGCAGTATTTT,CASSLPRGEADTQYF
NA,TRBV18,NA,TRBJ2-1,TGTGCCAGCTCACCCCCGGTAGGAGGGGCCGATGAGCAGTTCTTC,CASSPPVGGADEQFF
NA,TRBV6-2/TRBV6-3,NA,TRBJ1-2,TGTGCCAGCAGTTACTCGGTTCCCGGGGTTGGCTACACCTTC,CASSYSVPGVGYTF
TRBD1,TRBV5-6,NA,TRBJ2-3,TGTGCCAGCAGCCTTGGGACAGGGGGAAGCACAGATACGCAGTATTTT,CASSLGTGGSTDTQYF
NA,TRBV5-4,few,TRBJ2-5,TGTGCCAGCAGCTTGGGACTGACTGATGAGACCCAGTACTTC,CASSLGLTDETQYF
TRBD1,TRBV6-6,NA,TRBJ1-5,TGTGCCAGTAGGACAGGGGGCTCTCAGCCCCAGCATTTT,CASRTGGSQPQHF
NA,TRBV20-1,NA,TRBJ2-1,TGCAGTGCTAGTGGACGGTCTGAGGGTGAGCAGTTCTTC,CSASGRSEGEQFF
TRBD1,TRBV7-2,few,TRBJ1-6,TGTGCCAGCAGCTCCCGGCCGGGACAGGGGGACTCACCCCTCCACTTT,CASSSRPGQGDSPLHF
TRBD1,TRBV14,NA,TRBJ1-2,TGTGCCAGCAGCCAAGACGGCAGGGGGAAGGGCTACACCTTC,CASSQDGRGKGYTF
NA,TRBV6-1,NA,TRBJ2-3,TGTGCCAGCAGTGAATCGAACGGGTACGGGATCACGCAGTATTTT,CASSESNGYGITQYF
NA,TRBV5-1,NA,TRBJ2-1,TGCGCCAGCAGCGGCAGGGGTCATGAGCAGTTCTTC,CASSGRGHEQFF
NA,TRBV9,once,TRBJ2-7,TGTGCCAGCAGCGTAGCTCCCTTGGACAGCTTTTCCTACGAGCAGTACTTC,CASSVAPLDSFSYEQYF
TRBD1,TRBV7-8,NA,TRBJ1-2,TGTGCCAGCAGCCCTAGACAGGGCTATGGCTACACCTTC,CASSPRQGYGYTF
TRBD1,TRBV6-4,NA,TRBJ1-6,TGTGCCAGCAGTGCCGGACAGGGAACCAATTCACCCCTCCACTTT,CASSAGQGTNSPLHF
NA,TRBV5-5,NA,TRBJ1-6,TGTGCCAGCAGCTTGGTTTGGGTAGGAGCAGATTCACCCCTCCACTTT,CASSLVWVGADSPLHF
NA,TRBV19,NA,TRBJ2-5,TGTGCCAGTAGTATAGCTCCGTCAGGGACTGAGACCCAGTACTTC,CASSIAPSGTETQYF
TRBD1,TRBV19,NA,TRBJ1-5,TGTGCCAGTACCCCGGGGACAGGGGGACAGCCCCAGCATTTT,CASTPGTGGQPQHF
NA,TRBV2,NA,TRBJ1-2,TGTGCCAGCAGTGGTCTAGTTAACTATGGCTACACCTTC,CASSGLVNYGYTF
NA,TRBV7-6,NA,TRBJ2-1,TGTGCCAGCAGCCGGACAGATGAGCAGTTCTTC,CASSRTDEQFF
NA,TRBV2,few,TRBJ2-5,TGTGCCAGCCACCGGGACAAGGGTTTGGCCCAGTACTTC,CASHRDKGLAQYF